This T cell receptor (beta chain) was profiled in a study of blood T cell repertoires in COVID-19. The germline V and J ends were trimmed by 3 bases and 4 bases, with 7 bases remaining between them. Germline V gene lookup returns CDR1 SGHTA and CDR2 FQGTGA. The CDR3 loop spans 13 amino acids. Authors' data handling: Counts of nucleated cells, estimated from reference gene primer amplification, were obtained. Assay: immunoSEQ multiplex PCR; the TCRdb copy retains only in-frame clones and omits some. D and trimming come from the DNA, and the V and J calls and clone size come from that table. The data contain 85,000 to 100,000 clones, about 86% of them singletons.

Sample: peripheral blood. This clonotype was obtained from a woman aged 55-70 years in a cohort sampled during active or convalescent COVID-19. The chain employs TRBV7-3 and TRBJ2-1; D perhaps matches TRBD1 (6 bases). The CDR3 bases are TGTGCCAGCAGCTTTGGACAGTACAATGAGCAGTTCTTC. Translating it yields CASSFGQYNEQFF.